The 10 T cell receptor beta chains given below trace back to one sample, sequenced in a study of Ad26.COV2.S vaccination and SARS-CoV-2 variants. Sequencing was performed with immunoSEQ multiplex PCR; in TCRdb, only in-frame clones are kept and a portion is missing. The sample consists of more than 150,000 clones, 87% of them appearing once. The sample consisted of peripheral blood, taken after recovery from COVID-19. The receptors were gathered from a human donor who had recovered from COVID-19.

The chain links TRBV4-2 to TRBJ1-1; no clear D gene. The CDR3 extends over 12 amino acids. With 0 bases removed from V and 6 bases from J, the gap between germline ends came to 5 bases. The germline V gene has CDR1 LGHNA and CDR2 YNFKEQ. The CDR3: CASSQEPSEAFF. The CDR3 DNA reads as TGTGCCAGCAGCCAAGAACCCTCTGAAGCTTTCTTT.

The V and J genes are TRBV24-1 and TRBJ2-7; D call uncertain. This CDR3 contains 14 residues. The V gene lost 0 bases and the J gene lost 3 bases, with 8 bases spanning the gap. Germline values: CDR1 KGHDR, CDR2 SFDVKD. As DNA, the CDR3 is TGTGCCACCAGTGATTTGCGGCATAGCTACGAGCAGTACTTC. The encoded protein is CATSDLRHSYEQYF.

The chain links TRBV5-1 to TRBJ2-1, with D unclear. Germline-derived CDR1 and CDR2 are SGHRS and YFSETQ. The CDR3 extends over 14 amino acids. V lost 2 bases and J 0 bases, leaving 6 bases between the germline ends. The DNA for the CDR3 is TGCGCCAGCAGCTTTGATAGCTCCTACAATGAGCAGTTCTTC. This encodes CASSFDSSYNEQFF.

The chain uses TRBV7-3 and TRBJ2-1; D gene ambiguous. This CDR3 is built from 15 residues. Per germline, CDR1 SGHTA and CDR2 FQGTGA. Between the trimmed V and J ends, which lost 6 bases and 3 bases, there was a span of 15 bases. DNA of the CDR3: TGTGCCAGCAGTTCCACCGGAATTGGCTACAATGAGCAGTTCTTC. Protein: CASSSTGIGYNEQFF.

This chain joins TRBV19 and TRBJ1-3; D call uncertain. The V and J ends lost 5 bases and 0 bases respectively, with 11 bases between them. Germline values: CDR1 LNHDA, CDR2 SQIVND (reference sequence). The CDR3 length is 15 residues. The CDR3 coding sequence is TGTGCCAGTAGTTTAGGAGACCTCTCTGGAAACACCATATATTTT. Translated, it gives CASSLGDLSGNTIYF.

The chain employs TRBV7-4 and TRBJ1-1; unclear D gene. The germline V gene has CDR1 SGHVT and CDR2 SQSDAQ. This CDR3 comprises 15 residues. V lost 0 bases and J lost 0, with 8 bases in between. Here the CDR3 reads CASSLAWSMNTEAFF. As DNA, the CDR3 is TGTGCCAGCAGCTTAGCATGGTCGATGAACACTGAAGCTTTCTTT.

This clone was observed a handful of times. The CDR3 spells CASSQWTGPNTGELFF. The CDR3 DNA sequence: TGCGCCAGCAGCCAGTGGACAGGGCCGAACACCGGGGAGCTGTTTTTT. The rearrangement joins TRBV4-1 to TRBJ2-2; 8 positions match TRBD1. Germline trimming cut 3 bases from V and 0 bases from J; bases unmatched to any gene: 3. The CDR3 is 16 amino acids. Germline V gene sequence: CDR1 MGHRA, CDR2 YSYEKL.

This chain links TRBV30 with TRBJ1-6; a possible D gene is TRBD1 (6 bases). This CDR3 spans 13 amino acids. Germline assignment: CDR1 GTSNPN and CDR2 SVGIG (reference sequence). In DNA, the CDR3 is TGTGTCGGGGGGCGCGGTCCCAATTCACCCCTCCACTTT. Encoded protein: CVGGRGPNSPLHF. The variable domain in full, with the rest retrieved from reference TRBV30 and TRBJ1-6, is SQTIHQWPATLVQPVGSPLSLECTVEGTSNPNLYWYRQAAGRGLQLLFYSVGIGQISSEVPQNLSASRPQDRQFILSSKKLLLSDSGFYLCVGGRGPNSPLHFGNGTRLTVT.

The chain recombines TRBV5-5 with TRBJ1-4; TRBD1 is a possible D gene (5 bases). CDR1 is SGHKS and CDR2 is YYEKEE in the germline V gene (reference sequence). With 5 bases removed from V and 11 bases from J, the gap between germline ends came to 19 bases. This CDR3 is built from 14 residues. The CDR3 sequence: CASRTRQRLKKLFF. The CDR3, as DNA: TGTGCCAGCAGGACGAGACAGAGATTGAAGAAACTGTTTTTT.

This clone was picked up one time. V usage is TRBV19 and J usage is TRBJ1-2, with D possibly being TRBD1 (5 bases). Germline V gene lookup returns CDR1 LNHDA and CDR2 SQIVND (reference sequence). The V end was cut by 2 bases, the J end by 6 bases, with 13 bases between. CDR3 length equals 14 residues. CDR3 residues: CASSISRGFHGYTF. The DNA of the CDR3 is TGTGCCAGTAGTATAAGTAGGGGCTTTCATGGCTACACCTTC.